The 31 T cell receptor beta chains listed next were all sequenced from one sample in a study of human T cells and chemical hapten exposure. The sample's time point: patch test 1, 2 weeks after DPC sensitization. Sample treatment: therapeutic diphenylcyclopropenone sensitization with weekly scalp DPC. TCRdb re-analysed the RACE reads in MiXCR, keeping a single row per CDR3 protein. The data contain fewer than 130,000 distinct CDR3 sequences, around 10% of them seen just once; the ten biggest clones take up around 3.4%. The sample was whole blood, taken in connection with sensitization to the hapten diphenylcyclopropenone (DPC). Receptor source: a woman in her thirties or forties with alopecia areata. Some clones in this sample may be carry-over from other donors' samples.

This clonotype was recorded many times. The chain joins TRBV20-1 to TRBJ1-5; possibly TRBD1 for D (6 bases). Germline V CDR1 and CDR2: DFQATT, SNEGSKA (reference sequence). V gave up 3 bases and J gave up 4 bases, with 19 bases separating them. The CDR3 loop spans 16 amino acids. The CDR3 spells CSARGDTSTSNQPQHF. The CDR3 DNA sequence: TGCAGTGCTAGGGGGGACACCTCAACTTCGAATCAGCCCCAGCATTTT.

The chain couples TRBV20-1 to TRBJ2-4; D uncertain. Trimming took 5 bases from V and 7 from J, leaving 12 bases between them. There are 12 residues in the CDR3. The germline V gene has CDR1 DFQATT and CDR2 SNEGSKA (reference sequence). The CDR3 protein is CSALLHWNIQYF. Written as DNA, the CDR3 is TGCAGTGCTTTACTCCATTGGAACATTCAGTACTTC.

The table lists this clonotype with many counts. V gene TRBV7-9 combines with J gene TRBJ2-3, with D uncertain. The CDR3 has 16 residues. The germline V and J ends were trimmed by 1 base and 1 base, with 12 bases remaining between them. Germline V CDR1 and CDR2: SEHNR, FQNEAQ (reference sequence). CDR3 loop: CASSLGPTLGTDTQYF. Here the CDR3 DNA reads TGTGCCAGCAGCTTAGGTCCGACCCTCGGCACAGATACGCAGTATTTT.

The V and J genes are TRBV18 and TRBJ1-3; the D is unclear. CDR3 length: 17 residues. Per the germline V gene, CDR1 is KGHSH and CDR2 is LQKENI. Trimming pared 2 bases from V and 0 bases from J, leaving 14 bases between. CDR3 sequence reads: CASSPVFEITSGNTIYF. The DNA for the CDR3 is TGTGCCAGCTCACCAGTTTTTGAGATCACCTCTGGAAACACCATATATTTT.

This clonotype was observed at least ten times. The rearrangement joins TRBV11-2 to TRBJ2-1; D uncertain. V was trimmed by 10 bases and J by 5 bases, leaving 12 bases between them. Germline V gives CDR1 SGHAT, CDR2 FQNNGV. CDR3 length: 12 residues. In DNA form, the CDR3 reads TGTGCCATCTTGCAACTTAACAATGAGCAGTTCTTC. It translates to CAILQLNNEQFF.

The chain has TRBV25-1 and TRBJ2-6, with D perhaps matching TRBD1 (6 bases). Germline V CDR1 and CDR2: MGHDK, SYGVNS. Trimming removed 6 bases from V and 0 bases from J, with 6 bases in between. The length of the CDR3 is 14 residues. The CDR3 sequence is CASRDSSGANVLTF. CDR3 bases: TGTGCCAGCAGGGACAGCTCTGGGGCCAACGTCCTGACTTTC.

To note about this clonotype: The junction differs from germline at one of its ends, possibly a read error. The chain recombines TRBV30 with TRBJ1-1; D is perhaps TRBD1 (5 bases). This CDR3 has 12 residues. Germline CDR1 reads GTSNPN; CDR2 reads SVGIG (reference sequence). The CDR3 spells CAWRGLNAEAFF. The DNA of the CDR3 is TGTGCCTGGAGGGGACTGAACGCTGAAGCTTTCTTT.

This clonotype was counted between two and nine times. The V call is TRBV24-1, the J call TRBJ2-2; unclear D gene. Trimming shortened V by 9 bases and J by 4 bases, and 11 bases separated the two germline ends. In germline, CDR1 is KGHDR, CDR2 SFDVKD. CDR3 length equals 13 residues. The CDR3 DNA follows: TGTGCCACCTCGACGGTGATCACCGGGGAGCTGTTTTTT. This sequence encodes CATSTVITGELFF.

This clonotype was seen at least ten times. DNA for the CDR3: TGTGCCACCAGTAGCACAGGTTCTAACAAGGTCAATGAGCAGTTCTTC. Protein product: CATSSTGSNKVNEQFF. The chain employs TRBV24-1 and TRBJ2-1; a weak D match, TRBD1 (5 bases). The CDR3 sequence is 16 residues long. V shed 6 bases and J shed 6 bases, with 20 bases lying between them. Germline assignment: CDR1 KGHDR and CDR2 SFDVKD.

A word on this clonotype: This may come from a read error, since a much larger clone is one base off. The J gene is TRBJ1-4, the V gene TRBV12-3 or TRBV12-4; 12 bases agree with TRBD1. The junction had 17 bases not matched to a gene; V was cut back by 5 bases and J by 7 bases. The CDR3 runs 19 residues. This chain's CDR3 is CASSPQPGQGAPMGEKLFF. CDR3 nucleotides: TGTGCCAGCAGTCCACAGCCGGGACAGGGGGCGCCGATGGGTGAAAAACTGTTTTTT.

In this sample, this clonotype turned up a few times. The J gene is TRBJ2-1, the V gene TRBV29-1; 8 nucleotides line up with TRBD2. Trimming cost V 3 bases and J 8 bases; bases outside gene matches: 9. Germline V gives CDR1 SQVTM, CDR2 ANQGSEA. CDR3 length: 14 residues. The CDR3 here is CSVDLFSGIDEQFF. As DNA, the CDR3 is TGCAGCGTTGATTTATTTAGCGGGATCGATGAGCAGTTCTTC.

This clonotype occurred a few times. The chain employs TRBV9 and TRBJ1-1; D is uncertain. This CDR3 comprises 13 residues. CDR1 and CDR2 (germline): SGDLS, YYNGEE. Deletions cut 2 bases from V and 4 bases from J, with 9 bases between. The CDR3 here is CASSVGESTEAFF. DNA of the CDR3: TGTGCCAGCAGCGTCGGGGAGAGCACTGAAGCTTTCTTT.

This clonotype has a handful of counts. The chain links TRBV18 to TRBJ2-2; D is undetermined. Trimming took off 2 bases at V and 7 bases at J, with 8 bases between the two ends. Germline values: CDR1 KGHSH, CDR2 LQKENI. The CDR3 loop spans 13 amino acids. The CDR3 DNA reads TGTGCCAGCTCACCATATACAGACGGGGAGCTGTTTTTT. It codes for CASSPYTDGELFF.

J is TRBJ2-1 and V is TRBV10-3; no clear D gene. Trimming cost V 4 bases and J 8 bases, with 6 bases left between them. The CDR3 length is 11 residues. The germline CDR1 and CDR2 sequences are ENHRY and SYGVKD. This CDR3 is CAISGGDEQFF. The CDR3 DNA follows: TGTGCCATCAGTGGTGGCGATGAGCAGTTCTTC.

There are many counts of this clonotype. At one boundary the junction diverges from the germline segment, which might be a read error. This CDR3 reads CSVERRGQPRAF. CDR3 DNA sequence: TGCAGCGTTGAGAGACGGGGACAGCCAAGAGCGTTT. The chain is built from TRBV29-1 and TRBJ1-1, with 7 positions matching TRBD1. The germline gives CDR1 SQVTM, CDR2 ANQGSEA. CDR3 length equals 12 residues. Variable domain in full (rest from reference TRBV29-1 and TRBJ1-1): SAVISQKPSRDICQRGTSLTIQCQVDSQVTMMFWYRQQPGQSLTLIATANQGSEATYESGFVIDKFPISRPNLTFSTLTVSNMSPEDSSIYLCSVERRGQPRAFGQGTRLTVV.

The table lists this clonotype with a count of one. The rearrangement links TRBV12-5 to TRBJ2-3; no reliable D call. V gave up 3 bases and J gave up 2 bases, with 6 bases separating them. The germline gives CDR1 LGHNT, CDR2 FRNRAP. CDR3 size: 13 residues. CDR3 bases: TGTGCTAGTGGTTTCGGGTACACAGATACGCAGTATTTT. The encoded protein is CASGFGYTDTQYF.

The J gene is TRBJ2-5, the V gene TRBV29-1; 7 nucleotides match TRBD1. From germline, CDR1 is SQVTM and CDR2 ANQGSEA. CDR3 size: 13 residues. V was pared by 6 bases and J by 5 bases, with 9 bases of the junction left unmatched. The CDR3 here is CSVLTGSDETQYF. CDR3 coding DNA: TGCAGCGTCCTGACAGGGTCGGACGAGACCCAGTACTTC.

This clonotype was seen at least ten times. As DNA, the CDR3 is TGCGCCAGCAGCTTGGTGGGGACCAATCAGCCCCAGCATTTT. It is translated as CASSLVGTNQPQHF. V and J are TRBV5-1 and TRBJ1-5; tentative D call: TRBD1 (5 bases). Looked up from germline, CDR1 is SGHRS and CDR2 is YFSETQ. The CDR3 is 14 amino acids. V lost 0 bases and J lost 3, with 7 bases in between.

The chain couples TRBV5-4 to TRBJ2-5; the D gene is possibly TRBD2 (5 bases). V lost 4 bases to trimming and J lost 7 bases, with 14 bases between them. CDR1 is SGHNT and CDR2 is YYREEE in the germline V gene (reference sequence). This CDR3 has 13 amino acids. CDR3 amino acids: CASSQDGLGTQYF. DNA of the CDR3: TGTGCCAGCAGCCAGGACGGACTCGGGACCCAGTACTTC.

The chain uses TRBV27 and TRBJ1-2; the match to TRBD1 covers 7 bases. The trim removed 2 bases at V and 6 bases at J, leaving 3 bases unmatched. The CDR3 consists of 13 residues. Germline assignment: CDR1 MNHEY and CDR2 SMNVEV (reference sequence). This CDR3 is CASSLKGANGYTF. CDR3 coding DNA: TGTGCCAGCAGTTTAAAGGGGGCGAATGGCTACACCTTC.

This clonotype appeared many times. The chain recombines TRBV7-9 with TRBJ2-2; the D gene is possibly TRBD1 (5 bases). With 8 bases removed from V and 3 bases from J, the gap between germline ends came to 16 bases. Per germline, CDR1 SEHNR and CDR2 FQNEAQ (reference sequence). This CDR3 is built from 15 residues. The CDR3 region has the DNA TGTGCCAGCCGACCGACAGCGTCGGACACCGGGGAGCTGTTTTTT. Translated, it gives CASRPTASDTGELFF. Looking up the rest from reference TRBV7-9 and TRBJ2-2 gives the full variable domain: DTGVSQNPRHKITKRGQNVTFRCDPISEHNRLYWYRQTLGQGPEFLTYFQNEAQLEKSRLLSDRFSAERPKGSFSTLEIQRTEQGDSAMYLCASRPTASDTGELFFGEGSRLTVL.

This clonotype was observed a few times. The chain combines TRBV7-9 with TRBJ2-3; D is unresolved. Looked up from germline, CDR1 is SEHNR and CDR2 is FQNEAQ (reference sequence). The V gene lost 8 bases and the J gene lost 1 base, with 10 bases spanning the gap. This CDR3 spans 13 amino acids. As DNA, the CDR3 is TGTGCCAGCCAGGAATGGGGCACAGATACGCAGTATTTT. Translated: CASQEWGTDTQYF. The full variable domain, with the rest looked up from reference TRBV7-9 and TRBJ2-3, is DTGVSQNPRHKITKRGQNVTFRCDPISEHNRLYWYRQTLGQGPEFLTYFQNEAQLEKSRLLSDRFSAERPKGSFSTLEIQRTEQGDSAMYLCASQEWGTDTQYFGPGTRLTVL.

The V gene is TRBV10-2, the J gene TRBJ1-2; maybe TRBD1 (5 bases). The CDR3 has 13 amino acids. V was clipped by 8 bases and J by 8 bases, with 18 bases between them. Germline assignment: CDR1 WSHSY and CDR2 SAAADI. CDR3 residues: CASSDGTRPGYTF. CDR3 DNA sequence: TGCGCCAGCTCCGACGGGACCCGGCCCGGCTACACCTTC.

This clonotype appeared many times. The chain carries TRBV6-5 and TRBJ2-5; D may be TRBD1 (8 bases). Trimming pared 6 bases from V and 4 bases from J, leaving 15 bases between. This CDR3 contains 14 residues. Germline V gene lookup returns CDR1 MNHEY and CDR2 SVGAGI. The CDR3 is CASSPTGGGETQYF. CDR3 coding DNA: TGTGCCAGCAGCCCTACAGGGGGGGGAGAGACCCAGTACTTC.

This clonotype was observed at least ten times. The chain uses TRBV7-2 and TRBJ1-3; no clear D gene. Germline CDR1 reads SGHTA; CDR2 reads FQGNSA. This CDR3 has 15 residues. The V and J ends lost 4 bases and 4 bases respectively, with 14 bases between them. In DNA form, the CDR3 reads TGTGCCAGCAGCTCCCGCCCTGACGGGGGAAACACCATATATTTT. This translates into CASSSRPDGGNTIYF.

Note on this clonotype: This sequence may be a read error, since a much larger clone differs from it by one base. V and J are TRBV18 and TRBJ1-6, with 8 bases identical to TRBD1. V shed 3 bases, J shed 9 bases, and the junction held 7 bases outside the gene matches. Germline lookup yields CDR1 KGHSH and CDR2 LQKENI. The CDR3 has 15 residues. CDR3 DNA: TGTGCCAGCTCACCGGACAGGGTTTCTATTTCACCCCTCCACTTT. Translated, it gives CASSPDRVSISPLHF.

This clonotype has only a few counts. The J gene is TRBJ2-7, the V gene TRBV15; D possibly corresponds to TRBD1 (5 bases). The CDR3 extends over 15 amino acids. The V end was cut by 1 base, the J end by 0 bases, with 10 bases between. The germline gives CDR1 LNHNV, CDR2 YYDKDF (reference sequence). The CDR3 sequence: CATSRVQGSSYEQYF. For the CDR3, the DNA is TGTGCCACCAGCAGAGTCCAGGGCAGCTCCTACGAGCAGTACTTC.

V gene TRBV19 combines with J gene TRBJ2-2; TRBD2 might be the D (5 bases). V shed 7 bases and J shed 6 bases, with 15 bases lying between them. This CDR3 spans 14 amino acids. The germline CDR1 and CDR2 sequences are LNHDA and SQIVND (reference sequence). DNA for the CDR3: TGTGCCAGTACCTCCCGGGGTGGCGCCGGGGAGCTGTTTTTT. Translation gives CASTSRGGAGELFF.

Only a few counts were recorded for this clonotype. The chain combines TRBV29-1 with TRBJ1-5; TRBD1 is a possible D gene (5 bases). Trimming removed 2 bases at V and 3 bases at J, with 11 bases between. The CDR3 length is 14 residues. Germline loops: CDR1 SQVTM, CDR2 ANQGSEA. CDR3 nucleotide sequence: TGCAGCGTTGAATTAGGGGAGTTCAATCAGCCCCAGCATTTT. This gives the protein CSVELGEFNQPQHF.

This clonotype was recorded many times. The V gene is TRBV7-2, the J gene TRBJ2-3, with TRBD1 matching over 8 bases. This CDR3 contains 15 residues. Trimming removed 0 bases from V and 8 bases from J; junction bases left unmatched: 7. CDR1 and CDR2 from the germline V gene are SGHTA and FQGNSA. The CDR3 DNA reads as TGTGCCAGCAGCTTAGCTCGACAGGGGCCAGTTACGCAGTATTTT. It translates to CASSLARQGPVTQYF.

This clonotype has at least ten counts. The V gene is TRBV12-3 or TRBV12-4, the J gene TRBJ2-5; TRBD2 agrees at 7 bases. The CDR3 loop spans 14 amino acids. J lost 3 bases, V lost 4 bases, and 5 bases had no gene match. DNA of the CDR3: TGTGCCAGCAGTTGGCTGGCGGGAGAAGAGACCCAGTACTTC. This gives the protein CASSWLAGEETQYF.